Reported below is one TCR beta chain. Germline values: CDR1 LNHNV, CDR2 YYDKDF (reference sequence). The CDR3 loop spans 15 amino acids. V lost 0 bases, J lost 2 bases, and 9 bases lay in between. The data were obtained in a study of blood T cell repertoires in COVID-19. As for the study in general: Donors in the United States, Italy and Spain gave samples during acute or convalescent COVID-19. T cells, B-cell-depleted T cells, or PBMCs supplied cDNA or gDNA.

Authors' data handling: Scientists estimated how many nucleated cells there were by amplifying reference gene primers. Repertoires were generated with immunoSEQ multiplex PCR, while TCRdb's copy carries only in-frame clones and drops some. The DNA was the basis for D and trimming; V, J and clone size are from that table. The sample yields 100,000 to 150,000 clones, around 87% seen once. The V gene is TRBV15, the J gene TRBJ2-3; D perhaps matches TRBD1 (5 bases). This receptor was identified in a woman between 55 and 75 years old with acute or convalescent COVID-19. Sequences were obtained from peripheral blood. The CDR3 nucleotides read TGTGCCACCAGCAGAGAGAGACAGTTCACAGATACGCAGTATTTT. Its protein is CATSRERQFTDTQYF.